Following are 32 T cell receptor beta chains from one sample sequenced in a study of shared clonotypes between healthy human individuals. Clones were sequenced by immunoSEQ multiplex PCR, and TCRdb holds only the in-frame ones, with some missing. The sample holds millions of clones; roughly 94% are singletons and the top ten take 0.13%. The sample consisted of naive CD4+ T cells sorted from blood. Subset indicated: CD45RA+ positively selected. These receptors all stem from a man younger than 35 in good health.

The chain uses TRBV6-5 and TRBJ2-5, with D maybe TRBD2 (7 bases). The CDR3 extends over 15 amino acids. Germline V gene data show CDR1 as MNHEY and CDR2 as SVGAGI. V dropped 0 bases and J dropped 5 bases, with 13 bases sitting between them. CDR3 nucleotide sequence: TGTGCCAGCAGTTACTCAGGGGGGGAATCGGAGACCCAGTACTTC. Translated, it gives CASSYSGGESETQYF.

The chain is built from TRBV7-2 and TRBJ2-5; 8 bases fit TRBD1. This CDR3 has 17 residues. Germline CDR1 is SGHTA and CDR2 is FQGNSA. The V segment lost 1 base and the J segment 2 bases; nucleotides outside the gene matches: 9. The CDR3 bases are TGTGCCAGCAGCTTAGGTACAGGGGGTACAGGGCAAGAGACCCAGTACTTC. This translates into CASSLGTGGTGQETQYF. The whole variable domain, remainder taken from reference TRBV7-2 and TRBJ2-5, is GAGVSQSPSNKVTEKGKDVELRCDPISGHTALYWYRQSLGQGLEFLIYFQGNSAPDKSGLPSDRFSAERTGGSVSTLTIQRTQQEDSAVYLCASSLGTGGTGQETQYFGPGTRLLVL.

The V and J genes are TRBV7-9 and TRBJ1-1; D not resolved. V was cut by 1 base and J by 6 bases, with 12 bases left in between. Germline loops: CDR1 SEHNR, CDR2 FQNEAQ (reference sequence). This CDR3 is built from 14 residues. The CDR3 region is CASSLVGKSAEAFF. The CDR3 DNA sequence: TGTGCCAGCAGCTTAGTAGGAAAGAGCGCTGAAGCTTTCTTT.

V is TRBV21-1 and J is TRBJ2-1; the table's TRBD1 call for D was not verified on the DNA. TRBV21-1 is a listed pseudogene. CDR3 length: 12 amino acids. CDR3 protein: CASHQGHNEQFF. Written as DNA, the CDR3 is TGTGCCAGCCATCAGGGTCACAATGAGCAGTTCTTC.

The CDR3 loop reads CASGLGDSPYGYTF. The CDR3 DNA reads TGTGCTAGTGGTTTGGGGGACAGCCCCTATGGCTACACCTTC. V gene TRBV12-5 combines with J gene TRBJ1-2, with 7 positions matching TRBD1. The germline V gene has CDR1 LGHNT and CDR2 FRNRAP. This CDR3 is built from 14 residues. Trimming cost V 1 base and J 4 bases; bases outside gene matches: 3.

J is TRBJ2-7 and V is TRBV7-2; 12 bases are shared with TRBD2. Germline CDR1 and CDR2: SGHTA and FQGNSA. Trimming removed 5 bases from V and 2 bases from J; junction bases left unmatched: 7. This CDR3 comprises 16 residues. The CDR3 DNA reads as TGTGCCAGCAGCGGACGACTAGCGGGGGCTGCCTACGAGCAGTACTTC. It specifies CASSGRLAGAAYEQYF.

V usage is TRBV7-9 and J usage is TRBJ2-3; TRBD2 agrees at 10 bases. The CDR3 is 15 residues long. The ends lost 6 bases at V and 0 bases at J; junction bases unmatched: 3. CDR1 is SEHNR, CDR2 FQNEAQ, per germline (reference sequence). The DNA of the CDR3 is TGTGCCAGCAGTGCGACTAGCGGGAGCACAGATACGCAGTATTTT. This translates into CASSATSGSTDTQYF. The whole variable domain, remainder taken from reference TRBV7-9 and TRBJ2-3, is DTGVSQNPRHKITKRGQNVTFRCDPISEHNRLYWYRQTLGQGPEFLTYFQNEAQLEKSRLLSDRFSAERPKGSFSTLEIQRTEQGDSAMYLCASSATSGSTDTQYFGPGTRLTVL.

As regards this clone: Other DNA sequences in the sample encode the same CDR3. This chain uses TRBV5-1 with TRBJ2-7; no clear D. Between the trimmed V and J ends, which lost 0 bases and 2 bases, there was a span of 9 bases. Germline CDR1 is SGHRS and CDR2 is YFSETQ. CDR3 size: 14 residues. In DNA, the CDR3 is TGCGCCAGCAGCTTGGGGACGGGTACCTACGAGCAGTACTTC. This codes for CASSLGTGTYEQYF.

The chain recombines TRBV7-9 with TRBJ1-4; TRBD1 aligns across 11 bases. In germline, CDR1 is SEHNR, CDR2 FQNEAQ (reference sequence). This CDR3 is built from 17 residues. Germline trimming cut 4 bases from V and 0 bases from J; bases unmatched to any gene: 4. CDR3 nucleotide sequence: TGTGCCAGCAGCTCCAGGACAGGGGGCTCAACTAATGAAAAACTGTTTTTT. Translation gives CASSSRTGGSTNEKLFF. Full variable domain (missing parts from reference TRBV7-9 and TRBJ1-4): DTGVSQNPRHKITKRGQNVTFRCDPISEHNRLYWYRQTLGQGPEFLTYFQNEAQLEKSRLLSDRFSAERPKGSFSTLEIQRTEQGDSAMYLCASSSRTGGSTNEKLFFGSGTQLSVL.

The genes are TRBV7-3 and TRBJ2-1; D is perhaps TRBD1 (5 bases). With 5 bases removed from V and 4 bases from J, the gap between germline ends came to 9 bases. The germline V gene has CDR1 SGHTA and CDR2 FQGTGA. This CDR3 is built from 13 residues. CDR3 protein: CASSLTVYNEQFF. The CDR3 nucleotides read TGTGCCAGCAGCCTGACAGTTTACAATGAGCAGTTCTTC.

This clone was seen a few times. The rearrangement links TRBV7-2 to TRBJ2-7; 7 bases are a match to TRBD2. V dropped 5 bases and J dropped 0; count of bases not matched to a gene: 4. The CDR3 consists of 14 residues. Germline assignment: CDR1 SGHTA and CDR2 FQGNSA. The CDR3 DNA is TGTGCCAGCAGCCTATGGGACTACTCCTACGAGCAGTACTTC. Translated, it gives CASSLWDYSYEQYF.

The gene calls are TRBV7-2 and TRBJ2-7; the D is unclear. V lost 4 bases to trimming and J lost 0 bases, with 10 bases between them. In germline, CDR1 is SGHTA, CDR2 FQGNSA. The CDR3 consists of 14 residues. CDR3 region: CASSSLPSSYEQYF. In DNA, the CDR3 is TGTGCCAGCAGCTCCCTCCCGAGCTCCTACGAGCAGTACTTC. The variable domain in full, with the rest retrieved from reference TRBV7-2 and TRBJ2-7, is GAGVSQSPSNKVTEKGKDVELRCDPISGHTALYWYRQSLGQGLEFLIYFQGNSAPDKSGLPSDRFSAERTGGSVSTLTIQRTQQEDSAVYLCASSSLPSSYEQYFGPGTRLTVT.

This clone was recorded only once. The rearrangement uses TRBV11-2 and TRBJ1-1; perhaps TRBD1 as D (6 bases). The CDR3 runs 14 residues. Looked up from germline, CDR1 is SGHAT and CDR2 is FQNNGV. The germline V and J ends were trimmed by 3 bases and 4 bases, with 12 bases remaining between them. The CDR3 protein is CASSFGQGGTEAFF. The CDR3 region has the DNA TGTGCCAGCAGCTTCGGACAAGGGGGCACTGAAGCTTTCTTT. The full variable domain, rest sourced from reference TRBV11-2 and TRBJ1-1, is EAGVAQSPRYKIIEKRQSVAFWCNPISGHATLYWYQQILGQGPKLLIQFQNNGVVDDSQLPKDRFSAERLKGVDSTLKIQPAKLEDSAVYLCASSFGQGGTEAFFGQGTRLTVV.

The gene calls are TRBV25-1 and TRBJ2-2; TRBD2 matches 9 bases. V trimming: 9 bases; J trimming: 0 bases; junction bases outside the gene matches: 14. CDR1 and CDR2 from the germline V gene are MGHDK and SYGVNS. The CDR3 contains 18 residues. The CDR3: CASFPGLATLANTGELFF. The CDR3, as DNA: TGTGCCAGTTTCCCGGGACTAGCCACCCTCGCGAACACCGGGGAGCTGTTTTTT.

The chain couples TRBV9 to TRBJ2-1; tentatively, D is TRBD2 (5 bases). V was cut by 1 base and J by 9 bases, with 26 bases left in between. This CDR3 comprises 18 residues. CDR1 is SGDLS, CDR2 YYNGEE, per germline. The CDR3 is CASSVSPSDYLQVGEQFF. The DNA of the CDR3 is TGTGCCAGCAGCGTATCCCCTTCCGACTACCTCCAGGTGGGTGAGCAGTTCTTC.

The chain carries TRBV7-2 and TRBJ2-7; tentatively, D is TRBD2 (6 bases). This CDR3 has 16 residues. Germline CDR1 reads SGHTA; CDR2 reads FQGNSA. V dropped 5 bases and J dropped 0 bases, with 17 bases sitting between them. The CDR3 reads CASSTQLAKSSYEQYF. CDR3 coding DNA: TGTGCCAGCAGCACTCAGCTAGCGAAGAGCTCCTACGAGCAGTACTTC.

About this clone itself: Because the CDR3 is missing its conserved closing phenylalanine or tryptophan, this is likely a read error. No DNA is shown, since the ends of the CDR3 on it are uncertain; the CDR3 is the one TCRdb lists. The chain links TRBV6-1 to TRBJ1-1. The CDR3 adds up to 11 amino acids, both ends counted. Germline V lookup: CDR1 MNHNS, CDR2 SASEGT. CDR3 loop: CASRVHVGGVE.

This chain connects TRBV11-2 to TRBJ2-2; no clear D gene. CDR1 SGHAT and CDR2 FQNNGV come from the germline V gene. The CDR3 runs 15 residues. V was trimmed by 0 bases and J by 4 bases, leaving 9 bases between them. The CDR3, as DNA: TGTGCCAGCAGCTTAGATATATTGGGCACCGGGGAGCTGTTTTTT. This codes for CASSLDILGTGELFF.

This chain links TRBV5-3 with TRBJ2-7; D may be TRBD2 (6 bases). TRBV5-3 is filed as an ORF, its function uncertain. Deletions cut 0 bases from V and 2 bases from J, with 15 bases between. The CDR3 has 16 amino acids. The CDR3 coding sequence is TGTGCCAGAAGCTTGGAGGAGGGAGGTATTGCCTACGAGCAGTACTTC. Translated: CARSLEEGGIAYEQYF.

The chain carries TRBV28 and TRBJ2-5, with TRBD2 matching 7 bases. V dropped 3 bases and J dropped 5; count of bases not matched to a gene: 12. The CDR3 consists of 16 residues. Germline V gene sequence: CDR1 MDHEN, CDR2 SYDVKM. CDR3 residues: CASSLGEGRIEETQYF. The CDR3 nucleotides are TGTGCCAGCAGTTTGGGGGAGGGGAGAATAGAGGAGACCCAGTACTTC.

The CDR3 region has the DNA TGTGCCAGCAGCCAAGTCGAAAGGAACACCGGGGAGCTGTTTTTT. Its translation: CASSQVERNTGELFF. The rearrangement uses TRBV14 and TRBJ2-2, with D unresolved. The CDR3 has 15 residues. V lost 1 base to trimming and J lost 1 base, with 7 bases between them. The germline V gene has CDR1 SGHDN and CDR2 FVKESK.

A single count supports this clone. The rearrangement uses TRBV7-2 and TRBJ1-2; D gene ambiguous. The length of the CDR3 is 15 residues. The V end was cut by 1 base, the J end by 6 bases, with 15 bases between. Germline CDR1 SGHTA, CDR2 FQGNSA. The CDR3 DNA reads TGTGCCAGCAGCTTAGGGAACTTTTTAGGAGATGGCTACACCTTC. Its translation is CASSLGNFLGDGYTF.

CDR3 in DNA: TGTGCCTGGGGGTCCCCTAGCACCGGGGAGCTGTTTTTT. It encodes CAWGSPSTGELFF. The V gene is TRBV30, the J gene TRBJ2-2; D remains unclear. In germline, CDR1 is GTSNPN, CDR2 SVGIG (reference sequence). The CDR3 contains 13 residues. Trimming cost V 5 bases and J 4 bases, with 11 bases left between them.

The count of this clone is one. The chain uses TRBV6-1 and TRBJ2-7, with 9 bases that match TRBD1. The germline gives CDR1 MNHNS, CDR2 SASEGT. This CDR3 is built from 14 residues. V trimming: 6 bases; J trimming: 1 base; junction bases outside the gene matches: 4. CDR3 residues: CASSKTGGSYEQYF. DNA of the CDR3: TGTGCCAGCAGCAAGACAGGGGGGTCCTACGAGCAGTACTTC.

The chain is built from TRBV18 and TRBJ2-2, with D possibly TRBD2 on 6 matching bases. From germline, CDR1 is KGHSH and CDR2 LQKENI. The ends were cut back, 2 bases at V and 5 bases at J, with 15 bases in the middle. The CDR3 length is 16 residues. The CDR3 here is CASSPSGALGTGELFF. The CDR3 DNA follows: TGTGCCAGCTCACCATCGGGAGCCCTAGGGACCGGGGAGCTGTTTTTT.

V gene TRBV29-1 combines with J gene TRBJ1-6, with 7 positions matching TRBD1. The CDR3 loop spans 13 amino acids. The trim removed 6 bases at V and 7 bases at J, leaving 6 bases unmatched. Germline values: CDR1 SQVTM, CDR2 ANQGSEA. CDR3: CSVTQGVNSPLHF. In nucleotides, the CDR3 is TGCAGCGTGACCCAGGGGGTCAATTCACCCCTCCACTTT. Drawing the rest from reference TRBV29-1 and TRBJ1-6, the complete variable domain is SAVISQKPSRDICQRGTSLTIQCQVDSQVTMMFWYRQQPGQSLTLIATANQGSEATYESGFVIDKFPISRPNLTFSTLTVSNMSPEDSSIYLCSVTQGVNSPLHFGNGTRLTVT.

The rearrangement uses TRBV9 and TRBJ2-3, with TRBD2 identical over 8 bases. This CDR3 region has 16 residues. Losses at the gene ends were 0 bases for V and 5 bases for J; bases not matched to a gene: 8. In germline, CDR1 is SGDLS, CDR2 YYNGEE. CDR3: CASSVALSGVVDTQYF. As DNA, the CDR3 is TGTGCCAGCAGCGTAGCTCTTAGCGGGGTGGTAGATACGCAGTATTTT.

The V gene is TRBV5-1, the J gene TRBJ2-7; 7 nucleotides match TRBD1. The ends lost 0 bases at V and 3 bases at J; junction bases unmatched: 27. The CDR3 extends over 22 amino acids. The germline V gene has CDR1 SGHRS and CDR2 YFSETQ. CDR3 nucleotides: TGCGCCAGCAGCTTGGTTCCCAGGGGGAGAAACCCCATAGAGTCCCTATACTACGAGCAGTACTTC. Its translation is CASSLVPRGRNPIESLYYEQYF. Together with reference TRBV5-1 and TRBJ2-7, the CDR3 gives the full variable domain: KAGVTQTPRYLIKTRGQQVTLSCSPISGHRSVSWYQQTPGQGLQFLFEYFSETQRNKGNFPGRFSGRQFSNSRSEMNVSTLELGDSALYLCASSLVPRGRNPIESLYYEQYFGPGTRLTVT.

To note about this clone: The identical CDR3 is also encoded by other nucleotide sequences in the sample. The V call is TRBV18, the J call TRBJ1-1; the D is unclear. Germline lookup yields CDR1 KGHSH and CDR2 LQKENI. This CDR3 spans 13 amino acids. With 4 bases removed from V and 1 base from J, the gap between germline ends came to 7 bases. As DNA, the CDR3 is TGTGCCAGCTCACTTCAACAGAACACTGAAGCTTTCTTT. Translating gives CASSLQQNTEAFF. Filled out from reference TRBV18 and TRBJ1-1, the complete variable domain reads NAGVMQNPRHLVRRRGQEARLRCSPMKGHSHVYWYRQLPEEGLKFMVYLQKENIIDESGMPKERFSAEFPKEGPSILRIQQVVRGDSAAYFCASSLQQNTEAFFGQGTRLTVV.

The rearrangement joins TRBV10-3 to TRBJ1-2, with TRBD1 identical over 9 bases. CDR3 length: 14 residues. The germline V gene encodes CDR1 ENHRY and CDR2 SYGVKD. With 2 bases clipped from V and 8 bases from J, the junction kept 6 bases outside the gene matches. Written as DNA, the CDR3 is TGTGCCATCAGTGAGACGGACAGGGGAGAAGGCTACACCTTC. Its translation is CAISETDRGEGYTF.

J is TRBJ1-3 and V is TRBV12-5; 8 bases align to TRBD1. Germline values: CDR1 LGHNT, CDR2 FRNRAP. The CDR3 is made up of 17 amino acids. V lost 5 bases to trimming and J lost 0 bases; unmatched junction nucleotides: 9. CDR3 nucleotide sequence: TGTGCTAGTGGTCTCCCCGGACAGGGTTTCTCTGGAAACACCATATATTTT. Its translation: CASGLPGQGFSGNTIYF.

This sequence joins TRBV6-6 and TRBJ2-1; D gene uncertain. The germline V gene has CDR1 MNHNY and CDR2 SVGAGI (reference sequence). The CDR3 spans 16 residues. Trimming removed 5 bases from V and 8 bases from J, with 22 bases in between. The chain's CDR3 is CASSTPGLTGKHEQFF. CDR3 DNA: TGTGCCAGCAGTACTCCAGGTCTTACCGGTAAACATGAGCAGTTCTTC.